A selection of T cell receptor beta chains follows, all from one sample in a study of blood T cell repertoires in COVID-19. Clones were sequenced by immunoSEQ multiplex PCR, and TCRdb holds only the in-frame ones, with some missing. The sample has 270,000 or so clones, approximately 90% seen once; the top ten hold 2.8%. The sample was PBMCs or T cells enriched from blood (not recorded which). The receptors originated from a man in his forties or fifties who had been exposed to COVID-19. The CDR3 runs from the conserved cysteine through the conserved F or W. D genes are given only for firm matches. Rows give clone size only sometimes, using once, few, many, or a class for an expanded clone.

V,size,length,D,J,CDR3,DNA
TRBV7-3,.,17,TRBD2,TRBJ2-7,CASSSNPGLAISDEQYF,TGTGCCAGCAGCTCAAATCCGGGACTAGCGATTAGCGACGAGCAGTACTTC
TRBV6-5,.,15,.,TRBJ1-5,CASSRPAGPPEPQHF,TGTGCCAGCAGTCGCCCGGCAGGTCCCCCAGAGCCCCAGCATTTT
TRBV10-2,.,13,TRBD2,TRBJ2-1,CASSDQGGPEQFF,TGCGCCAGCAGTGATCAGGGAGGGCCTGAGCAGTTCTTC
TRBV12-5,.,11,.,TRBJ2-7,CASGSTYEQYF,TGTGCTAGTGGTTCCACCTACGAGCAGTACTTC
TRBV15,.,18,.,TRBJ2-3,CATSRDRGGVGSTDTQYF,TGTGCCACCAGCAGAGATCGTGGCGGGGTTGGGAGCACAGATACGCAGTATTTT
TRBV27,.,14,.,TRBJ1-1,CASSLANSHTEAFF,TGTGCCAGCAGTTTAGCTAACAGCCACACTGAAGCTTTCTTT
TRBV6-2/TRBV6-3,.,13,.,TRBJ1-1,CASSRVLNTEAFF,TGTGCCAGCAGTCGCGTCCTGAACACTGAAGCTTTCTTT
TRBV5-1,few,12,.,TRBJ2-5,CASSLDQETQYF,TGCGCCAGCAGCCTCGACCAAGAGACCCAGTACTTC
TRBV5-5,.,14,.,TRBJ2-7,CASSIDRSSYEQYF,TGTGCCAGCAGCATCGACAGGAGCTCCTACGAGCAGTACTTC
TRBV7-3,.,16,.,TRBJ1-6,CASSLITQGPRSPLHF,TGTGCCAGCAGCTTAATAACACAGGGCCCTAGATCACCCCTCCACTTT
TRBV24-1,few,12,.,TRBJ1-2,CATSGQGYGYTF,TGTGCCACCAGTGGCCAGGGCTATGGCTACACCTTC
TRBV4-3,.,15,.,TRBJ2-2,CASSLRAANTGELFF,TGCGCCAGCAGCCTCAGGGCGGCGAACACCGGGGAGCTGTTTTTT
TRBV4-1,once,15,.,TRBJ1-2,CASSQDETGDYGYTF,TGCGCCAGCAGCCAAGATGAGACGGGGGACTATGGCTACACCTTC
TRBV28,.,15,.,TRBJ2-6,CASSLHGSGANVLTF,TGTGCCAGCAGTTTACACGGCTCTGGGGCCAACGTCCTGACTTTC
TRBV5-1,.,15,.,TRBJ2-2,CASSLGLGGNGELFF,TGCGCCAGCAGCTTGGGGCTCGGGGGTAACGGGGAGCTGTTTTTT
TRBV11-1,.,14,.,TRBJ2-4,CASSAQRLSGIQYF,TGTGCCAGCAGCGCACAGCGTCTTAGCGGTATTCAGTACTTC
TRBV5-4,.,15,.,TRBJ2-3,CASSFLRVGGDTQYF,TGTGCCAGCAGCTTCTTGCGGGTCGGGGGAGATACGCAGTATTTT
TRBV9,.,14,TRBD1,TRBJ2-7,CASSVGGQGIEQYF,TGTGCCAGCAGCGTAGGTGGACAGGGGATCGAGCAGTACTTC
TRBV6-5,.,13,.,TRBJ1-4,CASTIFPGEKLFF,TGTGCCAGCACTATATTTCCCGGGGAAAAACTGTTTTTT
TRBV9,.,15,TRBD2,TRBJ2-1,CASSVELAGGGEQFF,TGTGCCAGCAGCGTAGAACTAGCGGGAGGGGGTGAGCAGTTCTTC
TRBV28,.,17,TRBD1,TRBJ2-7,CASSLTTGQGSSYEQYF,TGTGCCAGCAGTCTTACCACGGGACAGGGTTCCTCCTACGAGCAGTACTTC
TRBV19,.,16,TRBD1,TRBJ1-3,CATIRDSSLSGNTIYF,TGTGCCACCATTCGGGACAGCTCTTTATCTGGAAACACCATATATTTT
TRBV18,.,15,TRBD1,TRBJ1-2,CASSPGTENYDGYTF,TGTGCCAGCTCACCGGGGACAGAAAATTATGATGGCTACACCTTC
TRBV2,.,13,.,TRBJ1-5,CASSYHTNQPQHF,TGTGCCAGCAGTTATCACACGAATCAGCCCCAGCATTTT
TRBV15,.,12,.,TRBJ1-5,CATSPQNQPQHF,TGTGCCACCAGCCCTCAGAATCAGCCCCAGCATTTT
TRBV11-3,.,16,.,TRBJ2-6,CASSLGVSSGANVLTF,TGTGCCAGCAGCTTAGGCGTCTCCTCTGGGGCCAACGTCCTGACTTTC
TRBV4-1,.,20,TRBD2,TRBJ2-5,CASSRSVNPGLAGPKETQYF,TGCGCCAGCAGCAGATCCGTGAATCCGGGACTAGCGGGGCCTAAAGAGACCCAGTACTTC
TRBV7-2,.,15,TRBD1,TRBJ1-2,CASSSRGDRVYGYTF,TGTGCCAGCAGCAGCCGGGGGGACAGGGTCTATGGCTACACCTTC
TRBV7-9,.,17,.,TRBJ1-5,CASRPFRDNYSNQPQHF,TGTGCCAGCAGACCTTTCCGGGACAATTATAGCAATCAGCCCCAGCATTTT
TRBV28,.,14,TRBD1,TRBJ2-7,CASSGGQGQGEQYF,TGTGCCAGCAGTGGGGGACAGGGTCAGGGCGAGCAGTACTTC
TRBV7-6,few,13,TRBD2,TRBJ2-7,CASSTSGRYEQYF,TGTGCCAGCAGCACTAGCGGGAGATACGAGCAGTACTTC
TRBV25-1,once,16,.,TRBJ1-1,CASSEGNGLEATEAFF,TGTGCCAGCAGTGAAGGGAACGGCCTGGAGGCAACTGAAGCTTTCTTT
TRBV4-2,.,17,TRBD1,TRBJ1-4,CASSQDYDRGTNEKLFF,TGTGCCAGCAGCCAGGACTATGACAGGGGCACTAATGAAAAACTGTTTTTT
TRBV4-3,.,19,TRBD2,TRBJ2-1,CASSQDGTSGSLRGNEQFF,TGCGCCAGCAGCCAAGATGGGACTAGCGGGAGTTTACGTGGCAATGAGCAGTTCTTC
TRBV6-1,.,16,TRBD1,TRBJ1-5,CASSGRQGASNQPQHF,TGTGCCAGCAGTGGCAGACAGGGGGCCAGCAATCAGCCCCAGCATTTT
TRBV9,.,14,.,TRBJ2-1,CASSAGLAYNEQFF,TGTGCCAGCAGCGCGGGACTCGCCTACAATGAGCAGTTCTTC
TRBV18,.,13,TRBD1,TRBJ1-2,CASSPGQGVRYTF,TGTGCCAGCTCACCGGGACAGGGAGTGCGCTACACCTTC
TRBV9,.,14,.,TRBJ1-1,CASSVVQGATEAFF,TGTGCCAGCAGCGTAGTACAGGGCGCCACTGAAGCTTTCTTT
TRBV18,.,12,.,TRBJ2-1,CASSPIEGEQFF,TGTGCCAGCTCACCGATTGAGGGTGAGCAGTTCTTC
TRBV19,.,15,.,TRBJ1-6,CASSQRGIGNSPLHF,TGTGCCAGTAGCCAAAGGGGCATAGGGAATTCACCCCTCCACTTT
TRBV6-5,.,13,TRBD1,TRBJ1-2,CASRYRGSLGYTF,TGTGCCAGCAGGTACAGGGGATCCCTTGGCTACACCTTC
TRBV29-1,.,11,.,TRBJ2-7,CSVHINYEQYF,TGCAGCGTCCACATAAACTACGAGCAGTACTTC
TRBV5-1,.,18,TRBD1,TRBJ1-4,CASSLPPGTAGVNEKLFF,TGCGCCAGCAGCTTACCTCCCGGGACAGCAGGGGTCAATGAAAAACTGTTTTTT
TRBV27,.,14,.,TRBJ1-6,CASSLGLHNSPLHF,TGTGCCAGCAGTTTGGGGCTGCATAATTCACCCCTCCACTTT
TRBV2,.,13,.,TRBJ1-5,CASRGRGNQPQHF,TGTGCCAGCAGAGGGCGGGGGAATCAGCCCCAGCATTTT
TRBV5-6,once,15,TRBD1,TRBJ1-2,CASTPGGQWSYGYTF,TGTGCCAGCACCCCCGGGGGACAGTGGAGCTATGGCTACACCTTC
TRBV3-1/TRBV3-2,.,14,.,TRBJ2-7,CASRARATPYEQYF,TGTGCCAGCCGGGCGCGGGCAACACCCTACGAGCAGTACTTC
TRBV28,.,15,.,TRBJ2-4,CASSLTYNTKNIQYF,TGTGCCAGCAGTCTTACATATAACACGAAAAACATTCAGTACTTC
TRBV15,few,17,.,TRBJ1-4,CATSRDKSGGTNEKLFF,TGTGCCACCAGCAGAGATAAGAGTGGAGGAACTAATGAAAAACTGTTTTTT
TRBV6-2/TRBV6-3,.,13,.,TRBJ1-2,CASSSNHRAGYTF,TGTGCCAGCAGTTCGAACCACAGGGCTGGCTACACCTTC
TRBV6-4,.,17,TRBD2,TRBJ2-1,CASSDSLAGVSYNEQFF,TGTGCCAGCAGTGATTCCTTAGCGGGAGTCTCCTACAATGAGCAGTTCTTC
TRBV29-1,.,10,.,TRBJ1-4,CSVLNEKLFF,TGCAGCGTCCTAAATGAAAAACTGTTTTTT
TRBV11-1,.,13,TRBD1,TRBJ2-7,CASSKGQSYEQYF,TGTGCCAGCAGCAAGGGACAGTCCTACGAGCAGTACTTC
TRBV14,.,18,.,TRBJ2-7,CASSTRRLLAGPSYEQYF,TGTGCCAGCAGCACGAGGCGACTACTGGCGGGCCCCTCCTACGAGCAGTACTTC
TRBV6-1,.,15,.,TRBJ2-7,CASSEVGGQSYEQYF,TGTGCCAGCAGTGAAGTCGGGGGGCAGTCTTACGAGCAGTACTTC